The 2 T cell receptor beta chains presented below share a single source sample, sequenced in a study of blood T cell repertoires in COVID-19. Profiled with immunoSEQ multiplex PCR; TCRdb holds only in-frame clones, not every one. The data contain tens of thousands of clones, 82% of them singletons. Sequenced input: peripheral blood. The source is a woman older than 75 with acute or convalescent COVID-19.

The chain joins TRBV27 to TRBJ2-2; no clear D. Trimming took 0 bases from V and 1 from J, leaving 9 bases between them. This CDR3 spans 16 amino acids. Germline assignment: CDR1 MNHEY and CDR2 SMNVEV (reference sequence). The CDR3 protein is CASSLSVGRNTGELFF. For the CDR3, the DNA is TGTGCCAGCAGTTTATCGGTTGGCAGGAACACCGGGGAGCTGTTTTTT.

The chain joins TRBV27 to TRBJ2-1, with 8 positions matching TRBD2. The V gene end was trimmed by 3 bases and the J gene end by 15 bases; junction bases not matched to a gene: 7. CDR1 and CDR2 (germline): MNHEY, SMNVEV (reference sequence). The CDR3 covers 12 residues. The chain's CDR3 is CASSLLGTSLFF. The DNA for the CDR3 is TGTGCCAGCAGTTTGTTAGGGACTAGTTTGTTCTTC.